This T cell receptor (beta chain) is from a study of cytomegalovirus exposure and HLA in healthy donors. Donors were ostensibly healthy at sampling, although undocumented immune exposures were probable. This CDR3 spans 15 amino acids. Germline values: CDR1 SNHLY, CDR2 FYNNEI. Germline trimming cut 5 bases from V and 1 base from J; bases unmatched to any gene: 4. 13 Jbeta primers and 60 Vbeta primers were used for the PCR. The protocol was immunoSEQ multiplex PCR, while the TCRdb copy is restricted to in-frame clones and leaves out a portion. Of a few hundred thousand clones listed, roughly four fifths are singletons. This clone has more than one count but fewer than ten. What it binds is unknown. Study findings and constraints: Donors belonging to an Asian-associated ancestry cluster reportedly showed fewer N-insertions in productive TCRs than the approximately 670-donor mean, according to what a later analysis found. In vitro work confirmed that a few CMV-associated chains recognize CMV antigens. As a later analysis showed, a missense DCLRE1C variant was linked to trimming of TCR beta V- and J-genes.

This chain connects TRBV2 to TRBJ1-5, with 8 nucleotides matching TRBD1. Specimen: PBMCs. This sequence was found in a girl aged 2 to 9 in good health and CMV-seronegative. CDR3 bases: TGTGCCAGCAGTCCCGACAGGGGAAGCAATCAGCCCCAGCATTTT. Residues: CASSPDRGSNQPQHF. Full variable domain (missing parts from reference TRBV2 and TRBJ1-5): EPEVTQTPSHQVTQMGQEVILRCVPISNHLYFYWYRQILGQKVEFLVSFYNNEISEKSEIFDDQFSVERPDGSNFTLKIRSTKLEDSAMYFCASSPDRGSNQPQHFGDGTRLSIL.